This is a list of T cell receptor beta chains from one sample in a study of blood T cell repertoires in COVID-19. Assay: immunoSEQ multiplex PCR; the TCRdb copy retains only in-frame clones and omits some. In the table there are fewer than 85,000 clones, approximately 89% of which are singletons. The sequenced sample was peripheral blood. The receptors were sampled from a man aged 45-65 years with active COVID-19. CDR3s leave out the opening cysteine and the closing phenylalanine or tryptophan. D genes are given only for firm matches.

v_gene: TRBV7-2; d_gene: .; j_gene: TRBJ2-5; CDR3aa: ASRPGGIQETQY
v_gene: TRBV18; d_gene: .; j_gene: TRBJ1-4; CDR3aa: ASSPKDGRVNEKLF
v_gene: TRBV10-3; d_gene: .; j_gene: TRBJ2-7; CDR3aa: AFVAWDFLCYYEQY
v_gene: TRBV27; d_gene: TRBD2; j_gene: TRBJ2-7; CDR3aa: ASSLWAGGFDEQY
v_gene: TRBV30; d_gene: .; j_gene: TRBJ2-7; CDR3aa: AWSGGRGVNRYEQY
v_gene: TRBV6-1; d_gene: .; j_gene: TRBJ1-2; CDR3aa: ASSVSGQTGSYGYT
v_gene: TRBV6-5; d_gene: .; j_gene: TRBJ2-1; CDR3aa: ASSSQRVSYNEQF
v_gene: TRBV7-2; d_gene: .; j_gene: TRBJ2-3; CDR3aa: ASSLDGRGSTDTQY
v_gene: TRBV5-1; d_gene: .; j_gene: TRBJ1-5; CDR3aa: ASSLAGRNQPQH
v_gene: TRBV7-9; d_gene: TRBD1; j_gene: TRBJ2-7; CDR3aa: ASSLFGTGGNEQY